This T cell receptor (beta chain) was found in a study of blood T cell repertoires in COVID-19. Looking at the study overall: COVID-19 samples, acute and convalescent, were from the United States, Italy and Spain. The analysed material was cDNA or gDNA that came from T cells, B-cell-depleted T cells, or PBMCs.

In the original workflow: From reference gene primer amplification, estimates of nucleated cell counts were derived. Method: immunoSEQ multiplex PCR; TCRdb's copy keeps in-frame clones and lacks some. V, J and clone size are those of that table, while D and trimming were read from the DNA. The table includes approximately 170,000 clones, approximately 74% detected once. The CDR3 totals 14 residues. Trimming left V 1 base short and J 6 bases short, with 11 bases between. The germline V gene encodes CDR1 MGHRA and CDR2 YSYEKL. This chain links TRBV4-1 with TRBJ2-3; perhaps TRBD2 as D (6 bases). The TCR was taken from a woman of 80 years or more with acute or convalescent COVID-19. The specimen sequenced was peripheral blood. This chain's CDR3 is CASSQGTEGDTQYF. The CDR3 coding sequence is TGCGCCAGCAGCCAAGGCACGGAGGGCGATACGCAGTATTTT.